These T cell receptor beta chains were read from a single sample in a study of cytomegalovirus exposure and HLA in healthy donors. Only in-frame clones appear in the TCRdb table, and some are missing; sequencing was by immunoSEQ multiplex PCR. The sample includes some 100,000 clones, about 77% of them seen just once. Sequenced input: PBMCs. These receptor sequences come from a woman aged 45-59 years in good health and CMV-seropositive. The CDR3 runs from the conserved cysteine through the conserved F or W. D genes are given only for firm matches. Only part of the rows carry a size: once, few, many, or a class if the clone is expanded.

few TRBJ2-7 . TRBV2 CASTLMSTYEQYF TGTGCCTCGACACTCATGAGTACCTACGAGCAGTACTTC
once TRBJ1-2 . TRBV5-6 CASSLGGSGYGYTF TGTGCCAGCAGCTTGGGGGGAAGCGGCTATGGCTACACCTTC
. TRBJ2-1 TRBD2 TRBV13 CASSFSLAGGREQFF TGTGCCAGCAGCTTTTCTCTAGCGGGAGGACGTGAGCAGTTCTTC
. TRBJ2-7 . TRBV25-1 CASEETGSYEQYF TGTGCCAGCGAAGAGACAGGCTCCTACGAGCAGTACTTC
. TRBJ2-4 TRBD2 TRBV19 CASSPSGGRDIQYF TGTGCCAGTAGTCCCTCGGGAGGGAGGGACATTCAGTACTTC
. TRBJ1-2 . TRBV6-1 CASSNTGMLSGYTF TGTGCCAGCAGTAATACAGGGATGCTCAGTGGCTACACCTTC
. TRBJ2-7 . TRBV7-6 CASSLGWTAYEQYF TGTGCCAGCAGCTTAGGGTGGACAGCCTACGAGCAGTACTTC
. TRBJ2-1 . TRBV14 CASSQYRSSYNEQFF TGTGCCAGCAGCCAATACAGGAGCTCCTACAATGAGCAGTTCTTC
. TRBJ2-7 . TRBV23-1 CASSQQPAKRSSYEQYF TGCGCCAGCAGTCAACAGCCCGCAAAACGGAGCTCCTACGAGCAGTACTTC
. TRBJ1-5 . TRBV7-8 CASSLDVATGISNQPQHF TGTGCCAGCAGCTTAGACGTAGCAACAGGGATAAGCAATCAGCCCCAGCATTTT
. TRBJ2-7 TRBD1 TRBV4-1 CASSLRTGEGVSSYEQYF TGCGCCAGCAGCCTTCGGACAGGGGAGGGGGTGAGCTCCTACGAGCAGTACTTC
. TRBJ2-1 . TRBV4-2 CASSQDHLGFYNEQFF TGTGCCAGCAGCCAAGATCATCTAGGATTTTACAATGAGCAGTTCTTC
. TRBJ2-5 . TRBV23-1 CASSYRVRQETQYF TGCGCCAGCAGTTACAGGGTAAGGCAAGAGACCCAGTACTTC
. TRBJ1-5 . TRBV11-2 CASSGVDTYYSNQPQHF TGTGCCAGCAGCGGCGTGGACACCTATTATAGCAATCAGCCCCAGCATTTT
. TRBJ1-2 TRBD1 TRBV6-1 CASSYLQGDGYTF TGTGCCAGCAGTTATTTACAGGGGGATGGCTACACCTTC
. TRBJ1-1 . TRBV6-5 CASKNPGNTEAFF TGTGCCAGCAAAAACCCGGGGAACACTGAAGCTTTCTTT
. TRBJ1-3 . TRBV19 CASSPGVGNTIYF TGTGCCAGTAGTCCGGGGGTTGGAAACACCATATATTTT
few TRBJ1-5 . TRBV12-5 CASGFLPEAQHF TGTGCTAGTGGTTTTCTGCCCGAGGCCCAGCATTTT
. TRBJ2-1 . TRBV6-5 CATRTRATDYNEQFF TGTGCCACACGGACCCGCGCGACAGACTACAATGAGCAGTTCTTC
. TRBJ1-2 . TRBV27 CASSHTGHYGYTF TGTGCCAGCAGTCATACAGGGCACTATGGCTACACCTTC
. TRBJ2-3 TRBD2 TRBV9 CASTPEERDSTDTQYF TGTGCCAGCACCCCCGAGGAGCGGGATAGCACAGATACGCAGTATTTT
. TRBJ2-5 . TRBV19 CASTETGFTTQAQYF TGTGCCAGTACCGAGACAGGCTTCACGACCCAGGCCCAGTACTTC
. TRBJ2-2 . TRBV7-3 CASSLGPAGELFF TGTGCCAGCAGCTTAGGGCCCGCCGGGGAGCTGTTTTTT
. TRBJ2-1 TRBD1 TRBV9 CASSETGGLNEQFF TGTGCCAGCAGCGAGACAGGGGGCTTGAATGAGCAGTTCTTC
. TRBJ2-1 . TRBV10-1 CASRFLPTTGIDEQFF TGCGCCAGCAGGTTCCTCCCCACGACAGGTATCGATGAGCAGTTCTTC
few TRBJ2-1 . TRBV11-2 CASSLLLGKSYNEQFF TGTGCCAGCAGCTTATTACTCGGGAAATCCTACAATGAGCAGTTCTTC
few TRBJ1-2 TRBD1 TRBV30 CAWSRDRDGYTF TGTGCCTGGAGCCGGGACAGGGATGGCTACACCTTC
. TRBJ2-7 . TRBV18 CASSPPPGLSREQYF TGTGCCAGCTCACCACCGCCAGGGTTATCGAGAGAGCAGTACTTC
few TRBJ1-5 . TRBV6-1 CASSEAGSQPQHF TGTGCCAGCAGTGAAGCGGGGAGCCAGCCCCAGCATTTT
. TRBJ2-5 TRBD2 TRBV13 CASSPGRGTQYF TGTGCCAGCAGCCCCGGGAGGGGAACCCAGTACTTC
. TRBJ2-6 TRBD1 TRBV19 CASTFTQGAIYSGANVLTF TGTGCCAGTACCTTCACCCAGGGGGCGATTTACTCTGGGGCCAACGTCCTGACTTTC
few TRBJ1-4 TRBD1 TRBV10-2 CASGTGGLEKLFF TGCGCCAGTGGGACAGGGGGACTTGAAAAACTGTTTTTT
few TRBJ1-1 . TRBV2 CASIPVRGWSAEAFF TGTGCCAGCATTCCAGTGAGGGGGTGGTCGGCTGAAGCTTTCTTT
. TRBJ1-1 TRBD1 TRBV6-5 CAVRGQGVNTEAFF TGTGCCGTGAGGGGGCAAGGGGTGAACACTGAAGCTTTCTTT
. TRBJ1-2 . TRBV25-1 CASSKGDLYGYTF TGTGCCAGCAGTAAGGGGGACCTCTATGGCTACACCTTC
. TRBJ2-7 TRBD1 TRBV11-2 CASSLADRGNGEQYF TGTGCCAGCAGCTTAGCCGACAGGGGTAATGGCGAGCAGTACTTC
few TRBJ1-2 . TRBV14 CASSQDRAGNGYTF TGTGCCAGCAGCCAAGATCGGGCAGGGAATGGCTACACCTTC
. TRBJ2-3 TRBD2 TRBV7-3 CASSPIAGFTDTQYF TGTGCCAGCAGCCCGATAGCGGGATTCACAGATACGCAGTATTTT
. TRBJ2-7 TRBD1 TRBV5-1 CASRPSTNRGHEQYF TGCGCCAGCCGCCCGTCAACCAACAGGGGCCACGAGCAGTACTTC
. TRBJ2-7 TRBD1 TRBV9 CASSAGGGTAYEQYF TGTGCCAGCAGCGCAGGGGGTGGGACAGCCTACGAGCAGTACTTC
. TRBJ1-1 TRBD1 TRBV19 CASSPGTGGTEAFF TGTGCCAGTAGTCCGGGGACAGGGGGTACTGAAGCTTTCTTT
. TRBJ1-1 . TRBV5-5 CASRWTDNTEAFF TGTGCCAGCAGATGGACAGACAACACTGAAGCTTTCTTT